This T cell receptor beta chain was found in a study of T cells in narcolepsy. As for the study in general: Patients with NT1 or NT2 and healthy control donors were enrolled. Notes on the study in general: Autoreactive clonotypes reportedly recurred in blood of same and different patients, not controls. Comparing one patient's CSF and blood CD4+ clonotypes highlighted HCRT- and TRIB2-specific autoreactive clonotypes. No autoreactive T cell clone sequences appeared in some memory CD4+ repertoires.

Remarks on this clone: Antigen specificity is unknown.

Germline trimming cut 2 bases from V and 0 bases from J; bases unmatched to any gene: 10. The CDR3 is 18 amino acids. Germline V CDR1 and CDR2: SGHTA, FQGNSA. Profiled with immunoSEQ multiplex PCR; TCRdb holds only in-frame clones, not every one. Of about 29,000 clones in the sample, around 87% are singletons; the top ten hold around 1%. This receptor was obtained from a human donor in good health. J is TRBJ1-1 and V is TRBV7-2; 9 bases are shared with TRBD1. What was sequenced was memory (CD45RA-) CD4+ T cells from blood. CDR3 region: CASSLWGATGGLNTEAFF. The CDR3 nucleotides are TGTGCCAGCAGCTTATGGGGCGCGACAGGGGGGCTGAACACTGAAGCTTTCTTT.